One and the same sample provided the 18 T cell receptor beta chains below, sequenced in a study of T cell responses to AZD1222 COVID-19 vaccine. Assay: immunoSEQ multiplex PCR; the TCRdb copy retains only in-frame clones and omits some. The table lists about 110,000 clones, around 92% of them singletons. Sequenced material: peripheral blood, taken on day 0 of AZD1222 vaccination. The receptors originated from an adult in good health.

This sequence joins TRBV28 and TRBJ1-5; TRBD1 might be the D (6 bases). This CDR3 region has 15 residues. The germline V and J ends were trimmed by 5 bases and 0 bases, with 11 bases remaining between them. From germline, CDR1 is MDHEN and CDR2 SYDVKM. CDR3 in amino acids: CASSKDRFSNQPQHF. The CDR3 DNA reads TGTGCCAGCAGTAAGGACAGATTTAGCAATCAGCCCCAGCATTTT.

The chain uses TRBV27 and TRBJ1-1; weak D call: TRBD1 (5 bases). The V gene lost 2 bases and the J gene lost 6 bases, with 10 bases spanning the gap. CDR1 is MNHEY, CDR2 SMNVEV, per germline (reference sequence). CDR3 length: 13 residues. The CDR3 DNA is TGTGCCAGCAGTTTACGACAGTCTGCTGAAGCTTTCTTT. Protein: CASSLRQSAEAFF.

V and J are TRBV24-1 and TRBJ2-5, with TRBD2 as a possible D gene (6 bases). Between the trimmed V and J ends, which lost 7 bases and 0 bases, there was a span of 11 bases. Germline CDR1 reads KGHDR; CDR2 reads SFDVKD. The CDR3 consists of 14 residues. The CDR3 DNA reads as TGTGCCACCAGGGGGGGTGGGAACCAAGAGACCCAGTACTTC. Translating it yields CATRGGGNQETQYF.

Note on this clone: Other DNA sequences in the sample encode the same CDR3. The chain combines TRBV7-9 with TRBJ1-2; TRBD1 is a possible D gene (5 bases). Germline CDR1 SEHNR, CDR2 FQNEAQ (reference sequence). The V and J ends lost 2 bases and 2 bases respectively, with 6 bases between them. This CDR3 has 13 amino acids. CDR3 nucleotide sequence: TGTGCCAGCAGCTTACGGGACAACTATGGCTACACCTTC. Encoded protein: CASSLRDNYGYTF.

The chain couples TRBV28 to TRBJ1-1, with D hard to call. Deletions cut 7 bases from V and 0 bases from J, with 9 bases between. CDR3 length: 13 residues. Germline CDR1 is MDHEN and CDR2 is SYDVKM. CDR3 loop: CASTARVNTEAFF. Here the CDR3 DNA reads TGTGCCAGCACCGCTCGGGTGAACACTGAAGCTTTCTTT.

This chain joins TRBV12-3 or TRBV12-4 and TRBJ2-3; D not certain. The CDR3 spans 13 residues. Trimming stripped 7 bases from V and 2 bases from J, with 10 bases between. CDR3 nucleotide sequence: TGTGCCAGCACCCCGTACCCCACAGATACGCAGTATTTT. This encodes CASTPYPTDTQYF.

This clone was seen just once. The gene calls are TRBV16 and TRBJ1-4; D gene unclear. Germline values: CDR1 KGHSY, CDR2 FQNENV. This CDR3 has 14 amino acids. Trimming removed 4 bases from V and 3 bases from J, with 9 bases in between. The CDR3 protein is CASSLGGANEKLFF. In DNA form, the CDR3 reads TGTGCCAGCAGCCTCGGTGGAGCTAATGAAAAACTGTTTTTT. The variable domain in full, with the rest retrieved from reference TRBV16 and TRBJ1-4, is GEEVAQTPKHLVRGEGQKAKLYCAPIKGHSYVFWYQQVLKNEFKFLISFQNENVFDETGMPKERFSAKCLPNSPCSLEIQATKLEDSAVYFCASSLGGANEKLFFGSGTQLSVL.

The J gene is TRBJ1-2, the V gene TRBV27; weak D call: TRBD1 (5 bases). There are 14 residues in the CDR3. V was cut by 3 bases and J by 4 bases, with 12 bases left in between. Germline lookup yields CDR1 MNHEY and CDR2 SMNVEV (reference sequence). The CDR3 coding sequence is TGTGCCAGCAGTTTCAAGCAGGGTCCCTATGGCTACACCTTC. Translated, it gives CASSFKQGPYGYTF.

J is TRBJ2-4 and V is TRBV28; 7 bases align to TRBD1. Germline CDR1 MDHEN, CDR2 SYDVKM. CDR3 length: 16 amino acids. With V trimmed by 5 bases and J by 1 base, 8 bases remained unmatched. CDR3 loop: CASSRLKGAAKNIQYF. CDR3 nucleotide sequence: TGTGCCAGCAGTCGCTTAAAGGGGGCCGCCAAAAACATTCAGTACTTC.

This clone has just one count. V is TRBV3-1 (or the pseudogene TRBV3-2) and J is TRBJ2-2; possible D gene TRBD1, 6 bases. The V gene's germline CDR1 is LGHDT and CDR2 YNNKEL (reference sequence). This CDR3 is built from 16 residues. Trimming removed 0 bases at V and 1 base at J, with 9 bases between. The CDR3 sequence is CASSQEGHRNTGELFF. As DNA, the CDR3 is TGTGCCAGCAGCCAAGAGGGACACCGGAACACCGGGGAGCTGTTTTTT.

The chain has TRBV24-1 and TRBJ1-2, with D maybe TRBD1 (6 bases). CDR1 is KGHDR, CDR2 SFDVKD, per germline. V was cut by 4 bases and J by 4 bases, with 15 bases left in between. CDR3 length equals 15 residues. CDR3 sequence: CATSDSPPRGYGYTF. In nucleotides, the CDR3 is TGTGCCACCAGTGACTCCCCCCCCAGGGGCTATGGCTACACCTTC.

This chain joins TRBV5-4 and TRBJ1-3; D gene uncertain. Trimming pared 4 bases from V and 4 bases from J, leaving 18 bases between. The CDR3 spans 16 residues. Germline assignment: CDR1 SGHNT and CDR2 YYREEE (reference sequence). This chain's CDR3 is CASSPGGLGSGNTIYF. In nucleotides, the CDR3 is TGTGCCAGCAGCCCTGGAGGTCTCGGATCGGGAAACACCATATATTTT.

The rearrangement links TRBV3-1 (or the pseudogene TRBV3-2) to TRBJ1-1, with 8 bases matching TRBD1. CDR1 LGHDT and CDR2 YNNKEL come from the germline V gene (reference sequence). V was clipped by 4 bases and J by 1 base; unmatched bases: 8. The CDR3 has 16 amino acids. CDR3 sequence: CASSRRTTGGNTEAFF. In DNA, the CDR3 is TGTGCCAGCAGCCGACGGACCACAGGGGGGAACACTGAAGCTTTCTTT.

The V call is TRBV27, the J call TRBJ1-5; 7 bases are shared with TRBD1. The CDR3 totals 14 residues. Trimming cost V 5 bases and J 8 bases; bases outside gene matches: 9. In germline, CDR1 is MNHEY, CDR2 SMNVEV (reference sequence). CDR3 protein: CASSPRQGIKPQHF. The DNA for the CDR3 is TGTGCCAGCAGTCCGAGACAGGGAATAAAGCCCCAGCATTTT.

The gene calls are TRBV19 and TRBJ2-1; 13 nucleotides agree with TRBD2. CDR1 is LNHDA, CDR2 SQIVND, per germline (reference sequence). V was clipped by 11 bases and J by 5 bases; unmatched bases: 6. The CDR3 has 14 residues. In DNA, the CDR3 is TGTGCCGCGTCCACTAGCGGGGGGGACAATGAGCAGTTCTTC. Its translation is CAASTSGGDNEQFF.

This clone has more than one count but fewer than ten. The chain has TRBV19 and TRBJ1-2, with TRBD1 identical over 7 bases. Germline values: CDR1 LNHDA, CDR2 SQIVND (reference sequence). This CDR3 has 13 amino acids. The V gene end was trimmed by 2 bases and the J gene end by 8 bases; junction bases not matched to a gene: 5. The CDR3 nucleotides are TGTGCCAGTAGTATATTACAGGGGAACGGCTACACCTTC. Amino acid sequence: CASSILQGNGYTF.

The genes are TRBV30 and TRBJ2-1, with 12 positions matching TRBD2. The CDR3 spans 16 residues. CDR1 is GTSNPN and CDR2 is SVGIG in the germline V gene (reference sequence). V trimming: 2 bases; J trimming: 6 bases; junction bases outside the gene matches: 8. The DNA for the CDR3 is TGTGCCTGGAGTAAACCCGGACTAGCGGGGTCCAATGAGCAGTTCTTC. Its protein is CAWSKPGLAGSNEQFF.

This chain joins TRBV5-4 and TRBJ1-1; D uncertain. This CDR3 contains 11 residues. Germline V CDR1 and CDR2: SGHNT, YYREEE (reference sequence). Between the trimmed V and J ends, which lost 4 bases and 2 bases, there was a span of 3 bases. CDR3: CASSINTEAFF. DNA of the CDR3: TGTGCCAGCAGCATTAACACTGAAGCTTTCTTT.